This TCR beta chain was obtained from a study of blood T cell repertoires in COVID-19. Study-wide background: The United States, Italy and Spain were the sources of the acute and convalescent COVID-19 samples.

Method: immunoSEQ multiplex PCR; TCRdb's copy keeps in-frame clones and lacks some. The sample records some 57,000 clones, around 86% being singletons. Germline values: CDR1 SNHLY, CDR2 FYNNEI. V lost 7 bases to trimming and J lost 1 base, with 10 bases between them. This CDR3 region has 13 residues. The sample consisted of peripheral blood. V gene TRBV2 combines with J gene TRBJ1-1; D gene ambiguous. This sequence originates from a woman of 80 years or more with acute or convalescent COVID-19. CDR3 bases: TGTGCCAGCACGCGTAGAGAGAACACTGAAGCTTTCTTT. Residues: CASTRRENTEAFF.